Below are 2 T cell receptor beta chains sequenced from a single sample in a study of T cell repertoires in cytomegalovirus infection. MiXCR, run by TCRdb on the reads, gives a single entry per CDR3 protein. The data show 300,000 to 400,000 distinct CDR3 sequences, almost 30% seen once. No cognate antigen is known for these TCRs. The material was cultured PBMCs, obtained from culture after CMV antigen stimulation. All receptors come from a human donor in good health (CMV status not recorded). Some clones in this sample may be carry-over from other donors' samples.

This chain joins TRBV11-2 and TRBJ2-7; no clear D gene. The CDR3 extends over 15 amino acids. From germline, CDR1 is SGHAT and CDR2 FQNNGV. V shed 1 base and J shed 2 bases, with 12 bases lying between them. The CDR3 region is CASSLGQVVAYEQYF. The CDR3, as DNA: TGTGCCAGCAGCTTAGGGCAGGTGGTGGCCTACGAGCAGTACTTC. Variable domain in full (rest from reference TRBV11-2 and TRBJ2-7): EAGVAQSPRYKIIEKRQSVAFWCNPISGHATLYWYQQILGQGPKLLIQFQNNGVVDDSQLPKDRFSAERLKGVDSTLKIQPAKLEDSAVYLCASSLGQVVAYEQYFGPGTRLTVT.

The J gene is TRBJ2-7, the V gene TRBV20-1, with 9 nucleotides matching TRBD1. This CDR3 is built from 13 residues. The J segment lost 4 bases and the V segment lost 5 bases, leaving 6 bases of the junction unmatched. CDR1 is DFQATT and CDR2 is SNEGSKA in the germline V gene (reference sequence). Here the CDR3 reads CSAQGQGRYEQYF. CDR3 in DNA: TGCAGTGCTCAGGGACAGGGTCGGTACGAGCAGTACTTC.